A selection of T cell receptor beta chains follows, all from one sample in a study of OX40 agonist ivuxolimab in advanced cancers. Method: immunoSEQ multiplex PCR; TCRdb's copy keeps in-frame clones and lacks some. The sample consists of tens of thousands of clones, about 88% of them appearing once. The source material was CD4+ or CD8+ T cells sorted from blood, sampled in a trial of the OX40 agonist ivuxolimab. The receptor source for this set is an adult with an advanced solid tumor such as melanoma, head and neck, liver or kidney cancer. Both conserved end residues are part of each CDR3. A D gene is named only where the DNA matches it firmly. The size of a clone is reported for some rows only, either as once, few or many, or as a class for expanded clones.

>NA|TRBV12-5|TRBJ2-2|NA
CASGTSTGNLGGGELFF
TGTGCTAGTGGTACCAGTACAGGGAATCTCGGAGGCGGGGAGCTGTTTTTT
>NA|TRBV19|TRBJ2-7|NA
CASSIDLGRREQYF
TGTGCCAGTAGTATAGATCTCGGGCGGAGGGAGCAGTACTTC
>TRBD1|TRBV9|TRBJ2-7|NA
CASSEHGDRGVREQYF
TGTGCCAGCAGCGAGCATGGGGACAGGGGTGTGAGGGAGCAGTACTTC
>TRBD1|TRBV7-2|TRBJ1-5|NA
CASSLGAGQGYQPQHF
TGTGCCAGCAGCTTGGGGGCGGGACAGGGGTATCAGCCCCAGCATTTT
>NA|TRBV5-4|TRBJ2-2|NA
CASSRTGGGTNTGELFF
TGTGCCAGCAGCCGTACAGGGGGGGGTACGAACACCGGGGAGCTGTTTTTT
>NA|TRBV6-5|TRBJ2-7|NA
CASKSEDEQYF
TGTGCCAGCAAGAGCGAGGACGAGCAGTACTTC
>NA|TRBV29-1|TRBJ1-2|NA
CSVLSERGRSLRGYTF
TGCAGCGTTCTATCTGAAAGGGGACGGAGCCTACGGGGCTACACCTTC
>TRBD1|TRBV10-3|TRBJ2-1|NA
CAIRATGLVHNEQFF
TGTGCCATCAGAGCGACAGGGCTCGTCCACAATGAGCAGTTCTTC
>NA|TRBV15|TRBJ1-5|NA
CATSRELGANQPQHF
TGTGCCACCAGCAGAGAGCTGGGGGCGAATCAGCCCCAGCATTTT
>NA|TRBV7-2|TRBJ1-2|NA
CASSIPRSGGYTF
TGTGCCAGCAGCATACCTAGATCGGGCGGCTACACCTTC
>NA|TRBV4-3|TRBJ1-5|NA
CASSQAKDLHTQPQHF
TGCGCCAGCAGCCAAGCTAAGGACCTACACACTCAGCCCCAGCATTTT
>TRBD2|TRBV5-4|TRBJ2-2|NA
CASATGTSYGSGELFF
TGTGCCAGCGCCACCGGGACTAGCTACGGTTCCGGGGAGCTGTTTTTT
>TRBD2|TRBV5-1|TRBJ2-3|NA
CASARSGLAGFGTDTQYF
TGCGCCAGCGCGCGGTCGGGACTAGCGGGTTTCGGCACAGATACGCAGTATTTT
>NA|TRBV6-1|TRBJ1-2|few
CATTTQSRGYTF
TGTGCCACCACGACCCAATCGAGGGGCTACACCTTC
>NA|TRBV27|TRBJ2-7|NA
CASSSPRAPGLEYEQYF
TGTGCCAGCAGTTCACCCCGAGCTCCGGGACTCGAGTACGAGCAGTACTTC
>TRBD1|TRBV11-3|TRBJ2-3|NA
CASSLGTGTGIPDTQYF
TGTGCCAGCAGCTTAGGGACCGGGACAGGGATCCCAGATACGCAGTATTTT
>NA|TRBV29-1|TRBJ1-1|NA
CSVGTDTPRNTEAFF
TGCAGCGTTGGAACGGACACCCCGAGGAACACTGAAGCTTTCTTT